This TCR beta chain was documented in a study of blood T cell repertoires in COVID-19. Turning to the study itself: Material from acute and convalescent COVID-19 was sourced from the United States, Italy and Spain. T cells, B-cell-depleted T cells, or PBMCs supplied cDNA or gDNA.

Original methodology: Reference gene primer amplification gave estimated nucleated cell counts. Profiled with immunoSEQ multiplex PCR; TCRdb holds only in-frame clones, not every one. The V and J calls and clone size were taken over from that table, and D and trimming were inferred from the DNA. Here the sample spans fewer than 250,000 clones, approximately 90% being singletons. The CDR3 loop spans 14 amino acids. V was clipped by 7 bases and J by 7 bases; unmatched bases: 5. Germline lookup yields CDR1 LGHDT and CDR2 YNNKEL (reference sequence). The sequence came from a man younger than 40 with acute or convalescent COVID-19. The sequenced sample consisted of peripheral blood. The chain couples TRBV3-1 (or the pseudogene TRBV3-2) to TRBJ2-2, with 11 bases lining up with TRBD1. In nucleotides, the CDR3 is TGTGCCAGCAAGGGACAGGGGGTTGGCGGGGAGCTGTTTTTT. It codes for CASKGQGVGGELFF.